These T cell receptor beta chains were read from a single sample in a study of human T cells and chemical hapten exposure. TCRdb redid the calling of the RACE reads with MiXCR, one entry per CDR3 protein. Found here are around 180,000 distinct CDR3 sequences, more than 25% of them singletons; the top ten hold under 3%. This material consisted of whole blood, taken in connection with sensitization to the hapten diphenylcyclopropenone (DPC). These receptors were taken from a woman under 40 with alopecia areata. Some clones in this sample may be carry-over from other donors' samples. The CDR3 runs from the conserved cysteine through the conserved F or W. Each record gives: V gene, J gene, CDR3 protein.

v_call: TRBV20-1; j_call: TRBJ1-2; cdr3_aa: CSASQGLNYGYTF
v_call: TRBV12-3/TRBV12-4; j_call: TRBJ2-7; cdr3_aa: CASSSTGRNYEQYF
v_call: TRBV12-3/TRBV12-4; j_call: TRBJ2-1; cdr3_aa: CASSLRGGSYNEQFF
v_call: TRBV28; j_call: TRBJ2-7; cdr3_aa: CASSFPQGAGDYEQYF
v_call: TRBV28; j_call: TRBJ2-7; cdr3_aa: CASRPEDGNYEQYF
v_call: TRBV25-1; j_call: TRBJ2-1; cdr3_aa: CASSGLSMTGEQFF
v_call: TRBV7-3; j_call: TRBJ1-6; cdr3_aa: CASSLGSENSPLHF
v_call: TRBV7-2; j_call: TRBJ2-7; cdr3_aa: CAGRGGTYEQYF
v_call: TRBV15; j_call: TRBJ2-1; cdr3_aa: CATSRVRGRGEQFF
v_call: TRBV20-1; j_call: TRBJ2-3; cdr3_aa: CSARLRGGTYTQYF
v_call: TRBV5-1; j_call: TRBJ2-5; cdr3_aa: CASSIGTSGSETQYF
v_call: TRBV28; j_call: TRBJ1-5; cdr3_aa: CASRLGGSQPQHF
v_call: TRBV7-9; j_call: TRBJ1-5; cdr3_aa: CASSLFDQPQHF
v_call: TRBV18; j_call: TRBJ2-7; cdr3_aa: CASSPRQGVYEQYF
v_call: TRBV9; j_call: TRBJ1-1; cdr3_aa: CASSVGGNWVMNTEAFF
v_call: TRBV5-1; j_call: TRBJ1-6; cdr3_aa: CASSPAGGYNSPLHF
v_call: TRBV7-2; j_call: TRBJ1-6; cdr3_aa: CASSPRGRTSYNSPLHF
v_call: TRBV29-1; j_call: TRBJ2-7; cdr3_aa: CSVEVRPYEQYF
v_call: TRBV4-3; j_call: TRBJ2-3; cdr3_aa: CASSQLTGTDEADTQYF
v_call: TRBV5-4; j_call: TRBJ2-2; cdr3_aa: CASREGGWNTGELFF
v_call: TRBV7-3; j_call: TRBJ2-3; cdr3_aa: CASSFESGGTDTQYF
v_call: TRBV4-3; j_call: TRBJ1-2; cdr3_aa: CASSQRTGDGYTF
v_call: TRBV28; j_call: TRBJ2-1; cdr3_aa: CASRSPDRRNEQFF
v_call: TRBV5-6; j_call: TRBJ2-1; cdr3_aa: CASNRQGNEQFF
v_call: TRBV29-1; j_call: TRBJ1-1; cdr3_aa: CSVEEGIGAFF
v_call: TRBV6-2/TRBV6-3; j_call: TRBJ1-3; cdr3_aa: CASSFLGTIYF